This passage covers 4 T cell receptor beta chains from one sample sequenced in a study of blood T cell repertoires in COVID-19. Measured with immunoSEQ multiplex PCR; TCRdb has only the in-frame clones, and not every one. The data show more than 95,000 clones, roughly 79% seen once. The source material was peripheral blood. These receptors came from a woman aged 70-85 years with acute or convalescent COVID-19.

This chain uses TRBV5-5 with TRBJ2-7; 8 positions match TRBD1. Germline values: CDR1 SGHKS, CDR2 YYEKEE (reference sequence). CDR3 length: 12 amino acids. With 3 bases clipped from V and 6 bases from J, the junction kept 2 bases outside the gene matches. The CDR3 sequence is CASSWTGFEQYF. The CDR3 nucleotides are TGTGCCAGCAGCTGGACAGGGTTCGAGCAGTACTTC.

The chain recombines TRBV30 with TRBJ1-2, with a possible D match to TRBD1 (6 bases). The germline gives CDR1 GTSNPN, CDR2 SVGIG (reference sequence). V lost 2 bases and J lost 0, with 16 bases in between. The CDR3 is 16 amino acids. The CDR3 DNA follows: TGTGCCTGGAGTCCCCTCAGGGGCTTGACTAACTATGGCTACACCTTC. Its protein is CAWSPLRGLTNYGYTF. The full variable domain, its missing parts supplied by reference TRBV30 and TRBJ1-2, is SQTIHQWPATLVQPVGSPLSLECTVEGTSNPNLYWYRQAAGRGLQLLFYSVGIGQISSEVPQNLSASRPQDRQFILSSKKLLLSDSGFYLCAWSPLRGLTNYGYTFGSGTRLTVV.

The genes are TRBV28 and TRBJ1-4; 7 bases fit TRBD1. V shed 8 bases and J 3 bases; nucleotides not matched to a gene: 6. Germline assignment: CDR1 MDHEN and CDR2 SYDVKM. The CDR3 sequence is 14 residues long. CDR3 sequence reads: CASGGGAANEKLFF. The CDR3 DNA is TGTGCCAGCGGAGGGGGCGCGGCTAATGAAAAACTGTTTTTT.

The chain carries TRBV12-3 or TRBV12-4 and TRBJ1-2; 11 bases fit TRBD1. The CDR3 is 13 amino acids. The V segment lost 6 bases and the J segment 7 bases; nucleotides outside the gene matches: 4. DNA of the CDR3: TGTGCCAGCAGGATGGGACAGGGGGTTGGCTACACCTTC. Encoded protein: CASRMGQGVGYTF.